Listed here are 31 T cell receptor beta chains from one sample, sequenced in a study of CD8 T cells in ankylosing spondylitis. Via MiXCR, TCRdb re-called the 5' RACE reads, giving one row per CDR3 protein. The table has hundreds of thousands of distinct CDR3 sequences, 20% seen once. Sequenced: blood, either unsorted or a sorted T cell fraction (not recorded which). The receptors shown here come from a male donor with ankylosing spondylitis or in good health (not recorded which).

The chain employs TRBV7-9 and TRBJ2-1, with D possibly being TRBD2 (6 bases). V was cut by 5 bases and J by 3 bases, with 17 bases left in between. Germline CDR1 is SEHNR and CDR2 is FQNEAQ (reference sequence). This CDR3 spans 16 amino acids. CDR3 bases: TGTGCCAGCAGCCCTACGGGAGTAGCGGTCTACAATGAGCAGTTCTTC. Amino acids: CASSPTGVAVYNEQFF.

This clonotype showed up just a few times. V is TRBV28 and J is TRBJ1-4, with D unclear. The V end was cut by 6 bases, the J end by 8 bases, with 31 bases between. The germline V gene encodes CDR1 MDHEN and CDR2 SYDVKM. This CDR3 has 19 residues. The CDR3 region is CASSRSPPFRSGLNEKLFF. The CDR3 DNA reads as TGTGCCAGCAGCCGAAGTCCCCCCTTTCGGAGCGGCCTAAACGAAAAACTGTTTTTT. Combining the CDR3 with reference TRBV28 and TRBJ1-4 gives the whole variable domain DVKVTQSSRYLVKRTGEKVFLECVQDMDHENMFWYRQDPGLGLRLIYFSYDVKMKEKGDIPEGYSVSREKKERFSLILESASTNQTSMYLCASSRSPPFRSGLNEKLFFGSGTQLSVL.

The chain combines TRBV6-2 or TRBV6-3 with TRBJ2-3, with 12 bases that match TRBD2. CDR1 is MNHEY and CDR2 is SVGEGT in the germline V gene. Germline trimming cut 7 bases from V and 5 bases from J; bases unmatched to any gene: 4. The CDR3 has 14 amino acids. The CDR3 region is CASIPSGRGDTQYF. In DNA form, the CDR3 reads TGTGCCAGCATCCCTAGCGGGAGGGGAGATACGCAGTATTTT.

This clonotype was found a few times. The chain links TRBV7-3 to TRBJ2-5; no firm D call. V lost 5 bases, J lost 1 base, and 17 bases lay in between. The germline V gene has CDR1 SGHTA and CDR2 FQGTGA. The CDR3 runs 16 residues. The CDR3 DNA is TGTGCCAGCAGCCCCGGCCGACTCACGTCCCAAGAGACCCAGTACTTC. Its protein product is CASSPGRLTSQETQYF.

The chain has TRBV7-9 and TRBJ1-1; 8 nucleotides line up with TRBD1. In germline, CDR1 is SEHNR, CDR2 FQNEAQ (reference sequence). The trim removed 5 bases at V and 6 bases at J, leaving 11 bases unmatched. The CDR3 has 15 residues. CDR3 sequence (DNA): TGTGCCAGCAGCCTAGGGACAGGAGTAGGAGCTGAAGCTTTCTTT. Its protein is CASSLGTGVGAEAFF.

This clonotype has a count of ten or more. The V and J genes are TRBV6-5 and TRBJ2-5; no firm D call. The CDR3 loop spans 14 amino acids. V dropped 0 bases and J dropped 5 bases, with 10 bases sitting between them. Looked up from germline, CDR1 is MNHEY and CDR2 is SVGAGI. The CDR3 sequence is CASSYSNREETQYF. CDR3 sequence (DNA): TGTGCCAGCAGTTACTCGAACCGCGAGGAGACCCAGTACTTC.

V gene TRBV12-3 or TRBV12-4 combines with J gene TRBJ1-1; D is perhaps TRBD1 (5 bases). The ends were cut back, 5 bases at V and 6 bases at J, with 19 bases in the middle. The CDR3 consists of 15 residues. The DNA for the CDR3 is TGTGCCAGCAGTCCCCGGGGCAGGGCGGCCGCTGAAGCTTTCTTT. Translation gives CASSPRGRAAAEAFF.

This clonotype appeared a few times. The genes are TRBV5-6 and TRBJ2-1, with D perhaps TRBD1 (6 bases). Trimming cost V 3 bases and J 7 bases, with 11 bases left between them. The germline V gene encodes CDR1 SGHDT and CDR2 YYEEEE. The CDR3 is made up of 13 amino acids. The CDR3 here is CASSSFRGNEQFF. CDR3 bases: TGTGCCAGCAGCTCCTTCAGGGGTAATGAGCAGTTCTTC.

The chain employs TRBV12-3 or TRBV12-4 and TRBJ2-4, with D unclear. The CDR3 length is 14 residues. V was clipped by 2 bases and J by 5 bases, with 10 bases between them. The CDR3 reads CASSLRDFENIQYF. CDR3 DNA: TGTGCCAGCAGTTTAAGGGATTTCGAAAACATTCAGTACTTC.

This clonotype has only a few counts. V usage is TRBV5-1 and J usage is TRBJ1-5; no definite D call. The V end lost 0 bases, the J end lost 9 bases, and 10 bases lay between the germline ends. Germline V gene lookup returns CDR1 SGHRS and CDR2 YFSETQ. CDR3 length equals 13 residues. The CDR3 here is CASSLGKDMPQHF. CDR3 nucleotide sequence: TGCGCCAGCAGCTTGGGGAAAGACATGCCCCAGCATTTT.

This chain joins TRBV7-6 and TRBJ2-6, with D possibly being TRBD1 (6 bases). Looked up from germline, CDR1 is SGHVS and CDR2 is FNYEAQ. V lost 3 bases, J lost 0 bases, and 18 bases lay in between. The CDR3 is 19 amino acids. The CDR3 nucleotides are TGTGCCAGCAGCTTTTACACCGGGACAAGGTTCTCTGGGGCCAACGTCCTGACTTTC. Amino acids: CASSFYTGTRFSGANVLTF.

In nucleotides, the CDR3 is TGTGCCAGCGAGAATGCGGGACAGTTCAACACCGGGGAGCTGTTTTTT. Amino acid sequence: CASENAGQFNTGELFF. This chain links TRBV6-1 with TRBJ2-2, with D perhaps matching TRBD1 (7 bases). CDR3 length: 16 amino acids. Between the trimmed V and J ends, which lost 8 bases and 2 bases, there was a span of 18 bases. The germline CDR1 and CDR2 sequences are MNHNS and SASEGT.

The J gene is TRBJ2-2, the V gene TRBV12-3 or TRBV12-4; D remains unclear. V was pared by 2 bases and J by 0 bases, with 13 bases between. The CDR3 is made up of 17 amino acids. CDR3 amino acids: CASSLRVGRTNTGELFF. DNA of the CDR3: TGTGCCAGCAGTTTACGGGTTGGACGTACGAACACCGGGGAGCTGTTTTTT.

Worth noting for this clonotype: A much bigger clone sits one base away, suggesting this may be a read error. The chain has TRBV7-9 and TRBJ2-3; D gene uncertain. The CDR3 extends over 15 amino acids. V was shortened by 5 bases and J by 2 bases, with 14 bases between the two germline ends. Per germline, CDR1 SEHNR and CDR2 FQNEAQ (reference sequence). Here the CDR3 DNA reads TGTGCCAGCAGCCGTAGGGCCCCGGACACAGATACGCAGTATTTT. It codes for CASSRRAPDTDTQYF. Looking up the rest from reference TRBV7-9 and TRBJ2-3 gives the full variable domain: DTGVSQNPRHKITKRGQNVTFRCDPISEHNRLYWYRQTLGQGPEFLTYFQNEAQLEKSRLLSDRFSAERPKGSFSTLEIQRTEQGDSAMYLCASSRRAPDTDTQYFGPGTRLTVL.

V usage is TRBV6-2 or TRBV6-3 and J usage is TRBJ2-7, with D unclear. CDR3 length: 13 amino acids. Germline CDR1 is MNHEY and CDR2 is SVGEGT. V gave up 3 bases and J gave up 5 bases, with 11 bases separating them. CDR3 protein: CASSYSHRNEQYV. The CDR3 DNA follows: TGTGCCAGCAGTTATTCGCATCGGAACGAGCAGTACGTC.

V and J are TRBV5-6 and TRBJ2-1, with unresolved D. In germline, CDR1 is SGHDT, CDR2 YYEEEE. Deletions cut 0 bases from V and 10 bases from J, with 11 bases between. This CDR3 is 13 amino acids long. CDR3 sequence: CASSLGTSWEQFF. The CDR3 DNA reads as TGTGCCAGCAGCTTGGGCACTTCGTGGGAGCAGTTCTTC.

Worth noting for this clonotype: A much larger clone is a single base away; this may be a read error. This sequence joins TRBV7-2 and TRBJ1-1, with D uncertain. The CDR3 has 14 amino acids. The V end was cut by 7 bases, the J end by 1 base, with 13 bases between. CDR1 and CDR2 (germline): SGHTA, FQGNSA. CDR3 bases: TGTGCCAGCAACTTTTCCCGGGCGAACACTGAAGCTTTCTTT. Protein product: CASNFSRANTEAFF.

CDR3 region: CSVGSGPGELFF. The CDR3 DNA is TGCAGCGTTGGATCCGGGCCCGGGGAGCTGTTTTTT. The chain carries TRBV29-1 and TRBJ2-2; no definite D call. Trimming pared 4 bases from V and 6 bases from J, leaving 9 bases between. The CDR3 is made up of 12 amino acids. Germline V lookup: CDR1 SQVTM, CDR2 ANQGSEA.

The chain couples TRBV20-1 to TRBJ1-2; D not certain. Germline V gene sequence: CDR1 DFQATT, CDR2 SNEGSKA (reference sequence). The ends were cut back, 1 base at V and 0 bases at J, with 3 bases in the middle. This CDR3 contains 12 residues. CDR3 DNA: TGCAGTGCTAGAGCGACTAACTATGGCTACACCTTC. This codes for CSARATNYGYTF.

The V gene is TRBV10-2, the J gene TRBJ2-1; D unclear. This CDR3 is built from 16 residues. The V end was cut by 4 bases, the J end by 5 bases, with 18 bases between. Germline loops: CDR1 WSHSY, CDR2 SAAADI. CDR3 nucleotide sequence: TGCGCCAGCAGTGGGCCGTATGCCCTCTCGAACAATGAGCAGTTCTTC. This codes for CASSGPYALSNNEQFF.

With respect to this clonotype: A junction end diverges from the germline sequence, so it may reflect a read error. This sequence joins TRBV3-1 and TRBJ1-1; 7 bases fit TRBD1. The CDR3 sequence is 14 residues long. Germline V gene data show CDR1 as LGHDT and CDR2 as YNNKEL (reference sequence). The CDR3 nucleotides read TGTGCCAGCGGCCAGGGGGACATGAACACTGAAGCTTTCTTT. Translating gives CASGQGDMNTEAFF.

This clonotype came up many times. The chain uses TRBV28 and TRBJ2-7, with 9 bases lining up with TRBD2. The CDR3 contains 15 residues. Germline loops: CDR1 MDHEN, CDR2 SYDVKM. V dropped 4 bases and J dropped 2; count of bases not matched to a gene: 6. The CDR3: CASSSLAGTTYEQYV. CDR3 coding DNA: TGTGCCAGCAGTTCCCTAGCGGGGACTACCTACGAGCAGTACGTC.

This sequence joins TRBV20-1 and TRBJ2-7, with 8 bases identical to TRBD2. V shed 3 bases, J shed 2 bases, and the junction held 3 bases outside the gene matches. The CDR3 length is 13 residues. Germline CDR1 DFQATT, CDR2 SNEGSKA (reference sequence). CDR3 protein: CSASRTSTYEQYV. The CDR3 bases are TGCAGTGCTAGCCGGACTAGCACCTACGAGCAGTACGTC.

This clonotype came up many times. The gene calls are TRBV5-1 and TRBJ2-5, with no clear D. The germline V gene has CDR1 SGHRS and CDR2 YFSETQ. This CDR3 is 15 amino acids long. The V end lost 0 bases, the J end lost 1 base, and 10 bases lay between the germline ends. This chain's CDR3 is CASSLVGDVQETQYF. As DNA, the CDR3 is TGCGCCAGCAGCTTGGTAGGAGACGTCCAAGAGACCCAGTACTTC.

The chain carries TRBV6-5 and TRBJ1-1, with a weak D call TRBD1 (6 bases). Germline V gives CDR1 MNHEY, CDR2 SVGAGI. V shed 2 bases and J shed 1 base, with 14 bases lying between them. The CDR3 has 16 residues. The DNA for the CDR3 is TGTGCCAGCAGTTACACCCGACAGGACCAGAACACTGAAGCTTTCTTT. Its translation is CASSYTRQDQNTEAFF.

J is TRBJ2-3 and V is TRBV20-1; TRBD2 matches at 16 bases. CDR3 length: 21 residues. With 0 bases clipped from V and 4 bases from J, the junction kept 16 bases outside the gene matches. Germline CDR1 is DFQATT and CDR2 is SNEGSKA (reference sequence). For the CDR3, the DNA is TGCAGTGCTAGAGATCGCCCCGGGACTAGCGGGAGGGCCGATTCTGCAGATACGCAGTATTTT. Its translation is CSARDRPGTSGRADSADTQYF.

The gene calls are TRBV29-1 and TRBJ2-3, with 10 positions matching TRBD2. Germline V gene lookup returns CDR1 SQVTM and CDR2 ANQGSEA. V dropped 7 bases and J dropped 2; count of bases not matched to a gene: 3. The length of the CDR3 is 13 residues. The chain's CDR3 is CSGTSGITDTQYF. The DNA of the CDR3 is TGCAGCGGGACTAGCGGTATCACAGATACGCAGTATTTT.

This clonotype showed up many times. The chain combines TRBV10-3 with TRBJ2-1; D may be TRBD2 (7 bases). Trimming took 0 bases from V and 2 from J, leaving 8 bases between them. The CDR3 extends over 15 amino acids. Germline V gene data show CDR1 as ENHRY and CDR2 as SYGVKD. In DNA form, the CDR3 reads TGTGCCATCAGTGAGTCAGGGGGGGCCTACAATGAGCAGTTCTTC. It codes for CAISESGGAYNEQFF.

This clonotype was detected a few times. This is likely a read error, given that the CDR3 carries no conserved phenylalanine or tryptophan at its end. The DNA is omitted, as the CDR3 cannot be located on it reliably, and the CDR3 follows TCRdb's listing. This chain joins TRBV20-1 and TRBJ2-3; the table names TRBD2, a call not compared with the DNA. Germline values: CDR1 DFQATT, CDR2 SNEGSKA (reference sequence). Termini included, the CDR3 measures 11 amino acids. The CDR3 loop is CSSTGSRRMTS.

This sequence joins TRBV5-1 and TRBJ1-3; D may be TRBD1 (6 bases). Per germline, CDR1 SGHRS and CDR2 YFSETQ. The length of the CDR3 is 17 residues. Trimming left V 2 bases short and J 0 bases short, with 15 bases between. The CDR3 sequence is CASSFDRPFDSGNTIYF. In DNA form, the CDR3 reads TGCGCCAGCAGCTTTGACAGGCCCTTCGACTCTGGAAACACCATATATTTT. The variable domain in full, completed from reference TRBV5-1 and TRBJ1-3, reads KAGVTQTPRYLIKTRGQQVTLSCSPISGHRSVSWYQQTPGQGLQFLFEYFSETQRNKGNFPGRFSGRQFSNSRSEMNVSTLELGDSALYLCASSFDRPFDSGNTIYFGEGSWLTVV.

Details on this clonotype: A much larger clone sits a single nucleotide away, making a read error possible. The chain couples TRBV29-1 to TRBJ1-2; D unresolved. The germline gives CDR1 SQVTM, CDR2 ANQGSEA. V lost 4 bases and J lost 4, with 7 bases in between. This CDR3 is built from 11 residues. CDR3 amino acids: CSVGWGYGYTF. The DNA for the CDR3 is TGCAGCGTTGGGTGGGGCTATGGCTACACCTTC.